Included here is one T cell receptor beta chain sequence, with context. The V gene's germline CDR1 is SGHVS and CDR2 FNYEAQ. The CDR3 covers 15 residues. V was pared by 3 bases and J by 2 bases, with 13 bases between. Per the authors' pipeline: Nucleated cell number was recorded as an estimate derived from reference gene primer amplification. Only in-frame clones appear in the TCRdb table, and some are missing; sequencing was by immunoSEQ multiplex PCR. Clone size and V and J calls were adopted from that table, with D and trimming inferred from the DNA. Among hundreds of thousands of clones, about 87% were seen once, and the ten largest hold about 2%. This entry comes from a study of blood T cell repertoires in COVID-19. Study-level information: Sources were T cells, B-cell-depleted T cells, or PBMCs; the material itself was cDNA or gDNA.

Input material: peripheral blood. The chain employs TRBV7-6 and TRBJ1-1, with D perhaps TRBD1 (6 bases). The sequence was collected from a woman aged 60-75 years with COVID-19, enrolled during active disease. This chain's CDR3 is CASSLGGRVNTEAFF. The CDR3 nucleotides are TGTGCCAGCAGCTTGGGGGGGCGCGTAAACACTGAAGCTTTCTTT. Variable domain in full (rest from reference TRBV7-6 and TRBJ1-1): GAGVSQSPRYKVTKRGQDVALRCDPISGHVSLYWYRQALGQGPEFLTYFNYEAQQDKSGLPNDRFSAERPEGSISTLTIQRTEQRDSAMYRCASSLGGRVNTEAFFGQGTRLTVV.